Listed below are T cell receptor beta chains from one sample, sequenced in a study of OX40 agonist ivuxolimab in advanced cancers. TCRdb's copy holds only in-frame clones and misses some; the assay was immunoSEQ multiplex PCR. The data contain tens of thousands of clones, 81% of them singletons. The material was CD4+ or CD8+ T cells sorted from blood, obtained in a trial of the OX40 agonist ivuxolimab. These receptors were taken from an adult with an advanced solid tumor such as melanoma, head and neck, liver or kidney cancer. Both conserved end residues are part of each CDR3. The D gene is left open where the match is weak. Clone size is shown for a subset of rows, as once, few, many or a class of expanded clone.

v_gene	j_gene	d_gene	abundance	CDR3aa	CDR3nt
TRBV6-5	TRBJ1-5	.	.	CASSSRQGINQPQHF	TGTGCCAGCAGTTCGCGCCAGGGCATCAATCAGCCCCAGCATTTT
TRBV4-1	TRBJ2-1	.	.	CASSQEGQAVGNEQFF	TGCGCCAGCAGCCAAGAAGGGCAGGCCGTTGGGAATGAGCAGTTCTTC
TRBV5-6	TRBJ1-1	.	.	CASSSTGLTGHTEAFF	TGTGCCAGCAGCTCGACGGGACTAACGGGGCACACTGAAGCTTTCTTT
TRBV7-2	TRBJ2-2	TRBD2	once	CASSLAGANTGELFF	TGTGCCAGCAGCCTAGCGGGGGCGAACACCGGGGAGCTGTTTTTT
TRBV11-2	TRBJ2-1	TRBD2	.	CASSYRLIAGGPDEQFF	TGTGCCAGCAGCTACCGCCTTATAGCGGGGGGGCCGGATGAGCAGTTCTTC
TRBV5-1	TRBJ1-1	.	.	CASSPSGGNTEAFF	TGCGCCAGCAGTCCGAGTGGGGGGAACACTGAAGCTTTCTTT
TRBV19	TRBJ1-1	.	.	CASSIEGLNTEAFF	TGTGCCAGTAGTATAGAGGGGCTGAACACTGAAGCTTTCTTT
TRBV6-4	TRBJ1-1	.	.	CASSRFPSVSRFLNTEAFF	TGTGCCAGCAGTCGGTTCCCCTCTGTAAGCCGATTTTTGAACACTGAAGCTTTCTTT
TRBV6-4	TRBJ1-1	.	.	CASSDSFGLGNEAFF	TGTGCCAGCAGTGACTCTTTTGGGCTAGGCAATGAAGCTTTCTTT
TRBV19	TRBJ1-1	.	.	CASSSISGGANTEAFF	TGTGCCAGTAGTTCTATATCCGGAGGGGCGAACACTGAAGCTTTCTTT
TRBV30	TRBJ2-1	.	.	CAWSVSYGYNEQFF	TGTGCCTGGAGTGTAAGCTATGGATACAATGAGCAGTTCTTC
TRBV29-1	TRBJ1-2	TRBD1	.	CSVDGTGAGYGYTF	TGCAGCGTCGACGGGACAGGGGCGGGCTATGGCTACACCTTC
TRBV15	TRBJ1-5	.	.	CATSRDSPSTGQPQHF	TGTGCCACCAGCAGAGATAGCCCCTCCACAGGCCAGCCCCAGCATTTT
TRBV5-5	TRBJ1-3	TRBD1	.	CASSFRDRISGNTIYF	TGTGCCAGCAGCTTCAGGGACAGGATCTCTGGAAACACCATATATTTT
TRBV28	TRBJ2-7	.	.	CASNRQVYEQYF	TGTGCCAGCAATCGACAGGTCTACGAGCAGTACTTC
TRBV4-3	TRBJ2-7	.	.	CASSQEYQEGSYEQYF	TGCGCCAGCAGCCAAGAGTATCAGGAGGGATCCTACGAGCAGTACTTC
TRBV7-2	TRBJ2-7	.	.	CASSSPAATYEQYF	TGTGCCAGCAGCTCCCCAGCGGCTACCTACGAGCAGTACTTC
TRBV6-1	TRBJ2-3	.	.	CASSRDVAGADTQYF	TGTGCCAGCAGCAGAGATGTGGCCGGGGCAGATACGCAGTATTTT
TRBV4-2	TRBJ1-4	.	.	CASSPLVNAEKLFF	TGTGCCAGCAGCCCTCTCGTAAACGCTGAAAAACTGTTTTTT
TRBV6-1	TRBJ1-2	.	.	CASSEAGTYGYTF	TGTGCCAGCAGTGAAGCAGGCACCTATGGCTACACCTTC
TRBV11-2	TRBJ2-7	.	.	CASSLLVSSYEQYF	TGTGCCAGCAGCTTGTTGGTCAGCTCCTACGAGCAGTACTTC
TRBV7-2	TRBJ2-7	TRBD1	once	CASSRTGGLWEQYF	TGTGCCAGCAGCCGGACAGGGGGCTTGTGGGAGCAGTACTTC
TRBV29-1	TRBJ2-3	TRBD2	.	CSSSGGASTDTQYF	TGCAGCAGTAGCGGGGGGGCTAGCACAGATACGCAGTATTTT
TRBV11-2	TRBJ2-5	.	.	CASSPRTSQEAQYF	TGTGCCAGCAGCCCCAGGACCAGTCAAGAGGCCCAGTACTTC
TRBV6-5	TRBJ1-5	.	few	CASSRDPNQPQHF	TGTGCCAGCAGTCGGGACCCTAATCAGCCCCAGCATTTT
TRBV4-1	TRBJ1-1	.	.	CASSRDRGRVETEAFF	TGCGCCAGCAGCCGAGACAGAGGGCGGGTAGAAACTGAAGCTTTCTTT
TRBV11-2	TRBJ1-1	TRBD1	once	CASSLGQGSTEAFF	TGTGCCAGCAGCTTGGGACAGGGTAGCACTGAAGCTTTCTTT
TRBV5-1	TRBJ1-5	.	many	CASSFGDQPQHF	TGCGCCAGCAGCTTTGGGGATCAGCCCCAGCATTTT
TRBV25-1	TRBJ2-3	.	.	CASSDGGGTDTQYF	TGTGCCAGCAGTGACGGTGGGGGCACAGATACGCAGTATTTT
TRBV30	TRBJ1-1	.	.	CAWSVIGDTRTGEAFF	TGTGCCTGGAGTGTTATTGGGGACACCCGGACGGGAGAAGCTTTCTTT
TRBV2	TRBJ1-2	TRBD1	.	CASSELGQGHGYTF	TGTGCCAGCAGTGAACTGGGACAGGGGCATGGCTACACCTTC
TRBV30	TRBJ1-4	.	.	CAWSLRAANEKLFF	TGTGCCTGGAGTCTAAGGGCTGCTAATGAAAAACTGTTTTTT
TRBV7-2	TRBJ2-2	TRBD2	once	CATPKGTSFDGELFF	TGTGCCACCCCAAAGGGGACTAGCTTCGACGGGGAGCTGTTTTTT
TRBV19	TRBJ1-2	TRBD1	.	CASNPGTGYGYTF	TGTGCCAGCAACCCCGGGACAGGGTATGGCTACACCTTC
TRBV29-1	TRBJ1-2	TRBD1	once	CSVPQRGTAAGGIYNYGYTF	TGCAGCGTCCCTCAGAGAGGGACAGCGGCCGGCGGGATCTATAACTATGGCTACACCTTC
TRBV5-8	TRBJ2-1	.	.	CASSLPGTEREQFF	TGTGCCAGCAGCCTACCGGGAACGGAAAGAGAGCAGTTCTTC
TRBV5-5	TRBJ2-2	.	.	CASSLVSSSAGELFF	TGTGCCAGCAGCTTGGTCTCTAGTTCCGCCGGGGAGCTGTTTTTT
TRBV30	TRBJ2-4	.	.	CAWSPPTGLAKNIQYF	TGTGCCTGGAGCCCCCCGACTGGACTAGCCAAAAACATTCAGTACTTC
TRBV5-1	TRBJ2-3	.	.	CASSLGPQASTDTQYF	TGCGCCAGCAGCTTGGGACCACAAGCTAGCACAGATACGCAGTATTTT
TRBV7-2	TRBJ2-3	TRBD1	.	CASSLYRGTTDTQYF	TGTGCCAGCAGCTTATACAGGGGAACCACAGATACGCAGTATTTT
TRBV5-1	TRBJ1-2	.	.	CASSEDSYGYTF	TGCGCCAGCAGCGAGGACAGCTATGGCTACACCTTC
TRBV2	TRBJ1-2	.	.	CASRGGYMDGYTF	TGTGCCAGCAGAGGAGGATATATGGATGGCTACACCTTC
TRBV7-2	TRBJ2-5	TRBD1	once	CASSPATGDGTQYF	TGTGCCAGCAGCCCAGCCACAGGGGACGGGACCCAGTACTTC
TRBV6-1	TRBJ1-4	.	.	CASSEWGREEKLFF	TGTGCCAGCAGTGAATGGGGGCGGGAAGAAAAACTGTTTTTT
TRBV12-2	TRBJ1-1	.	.	CASRPDGRFTEAFF	TGTGCAAGTCGCCCCGATGGACGGTTCACTGAAGCTTTCTTT
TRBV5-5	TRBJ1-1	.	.	CASSPSGGTEAFF	TGTGCCAGCAGCCCATCTGGGGGCACTGAAGCTTTCTTT
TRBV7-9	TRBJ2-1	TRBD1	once	CASSLDRGQFF	TGTGCCAGCAGCTTGGACAGGGGGCAGTTCTTC
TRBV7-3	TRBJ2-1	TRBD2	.	CASRPSGGAPNEQFF	TGTGCCAGCAGACCAAGCGGGGGGGCTCCCAATGAGCAGTTCTTC
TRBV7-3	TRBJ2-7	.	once	CASAESAGSYEQYF	TGTGCCAGCGCCGAGTCGGCTGGGTCCTACGAGCAGTACTTC
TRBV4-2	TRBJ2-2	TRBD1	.	CASSLKQGATGELFF	TGTGCCAGCAGCCTTAAACAGGGGGCGACCGGGGAGCTGTTTTTT
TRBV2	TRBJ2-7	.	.	CASSHPGTASYEQYF	TGTGCCAGCAGCCACCCCGGGACGGCCTCCTACGAGCAGTACTTC